This T cell receptor (beta chain) was profiled in a study of identifying expanded T cells in peripheral blood (dated by TCRdb to between 2019 and 2020). About the study as a whole: Technical replicates were generated by sequencing separate aliquots of the same genomic DNA pool, and four replicates were compared pairwise.

As concerns this clone: There is no known antigen for this receptor. Base qualities are not at hand, and no much larger clone is one base apart.

During the collection period, no infections or other immune events were recorded for the healthy donors. Healthy-donor blood repertoires served as a training cohort to calibrate time-dependent variance in a beta-binomial model of T-cell clone differential abundance. The training cohort comprised approximately ten healthy donors, 3 female and 7 male. On average the donors were about 45 years old, and their ages spanned roughly 25 to 70 years. Whole blood from each healthy donor was obtained from a commercial supplier and was collected at three time points approximately 13 days apart. Genomic DNA was extracted from unsorted whole blood for immunosequencing. TCRbeta CDR3 regions were profiled by bias-controlled multiplex PCR amplification of genomic DNA with the immunoSEQ Assay. On the authors' methods: To quantify the absolute abundance of each unique TCRbeta CDR3 region, the sequences were collapsed and filtered. Differential abundance was assessed using a binomial (Fisher-equivalent) model and a beta-binomial model in which time-dependent variance fitted from healthy donors was added. Any clone with fewer than 5 combined templates was excluded, and a clone was called differentially abundant if its Benjamini-Hochberg FDR was below 0.01. In the beta-binomial model, variance was expressed as a function of the total template count across the two samples, in the form v = (b*log(k)+a)^2. TCRdb mirrors the immuneACCESS table, restricted to in-frame sequences. Some clones are absent from its copies; in checked studies, under half trace to an unresolved V gene, and the reason for the others is unknown. That table supplies the V and J calls and clone size; D and trimming were determined from the DNA. Within this sample are tens of thousands of clones, with 88% of them counted one time only. 15% to 20% of the sample is in the top ten clones.

Study-wide findings and limitations: The beta-binomial model significantly reduced the number of clones called differentially abundant and the false-positive rate across all healthy-donor time intervals. The authors expected that over much longer intervals, such as months to years, biological variance in healthy repertoires might increase even further. In all healthy donors, the variance in clone template counts between samples taken about 14 days apart rose significantly as total template count increased. The binomial model flagged approximately 1.2 differentially abundant clones between technical replicates, compared with about 16.4 over around 2 weeks and 19 over roughly 4 weeks.

Cut back by 3 bases and 7 bases, the V and J ends lie 13 bases apart. CDR1 and CDR2 are read off the germline V gene (reference sequence) as MNHEY and SMNVEV. The CDR3 measures 14 amino acids from cysteine to phenylalanine. This entry keeps only the CDR3 DNA: 42 bases, framed from base 1. The receptor was derived from a person between 18 and 75 years old in good health. The rearranged chain carries TRBV27 and TRBJ2-1, with no D gene named confidently. What was sequenced was blood. The nucleotide sequence reads TGTGCCAGCAGTTTCGAGACGAGAGGAAATGAGCAGTTCTTC. This is translated as CASSFETRGNEQFF.